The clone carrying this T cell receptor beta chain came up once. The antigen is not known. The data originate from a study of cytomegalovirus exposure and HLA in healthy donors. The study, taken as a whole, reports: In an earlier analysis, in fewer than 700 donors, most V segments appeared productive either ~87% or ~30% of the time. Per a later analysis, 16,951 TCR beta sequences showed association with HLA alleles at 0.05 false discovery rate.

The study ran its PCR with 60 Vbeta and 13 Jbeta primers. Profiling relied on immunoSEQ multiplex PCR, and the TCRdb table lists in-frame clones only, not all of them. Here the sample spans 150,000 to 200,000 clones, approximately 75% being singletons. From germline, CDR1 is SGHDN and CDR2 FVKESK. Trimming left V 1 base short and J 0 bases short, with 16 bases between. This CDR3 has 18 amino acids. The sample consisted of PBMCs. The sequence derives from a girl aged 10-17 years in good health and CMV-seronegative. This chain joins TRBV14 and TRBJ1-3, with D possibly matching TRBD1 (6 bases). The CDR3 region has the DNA TGTGCCAGCAGCCAAGTTTGGGCGGGGGGCCGCTCTGGAAACACCATATATTTT. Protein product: CASSQVWAGGRSGNTIYF.